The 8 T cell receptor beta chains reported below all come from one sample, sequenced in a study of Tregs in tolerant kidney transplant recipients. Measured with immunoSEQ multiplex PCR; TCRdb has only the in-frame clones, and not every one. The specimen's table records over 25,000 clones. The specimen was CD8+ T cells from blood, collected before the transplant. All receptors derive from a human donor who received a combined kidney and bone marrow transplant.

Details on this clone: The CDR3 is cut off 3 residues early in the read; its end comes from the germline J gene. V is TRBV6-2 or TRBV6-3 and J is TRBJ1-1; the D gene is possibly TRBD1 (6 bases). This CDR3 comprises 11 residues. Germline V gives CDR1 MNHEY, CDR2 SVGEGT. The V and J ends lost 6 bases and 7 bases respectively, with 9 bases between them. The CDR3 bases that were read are TGTGCCAGCAGCCGGACAGTTGAA. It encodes CASSRTVE. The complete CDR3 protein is CASSRTVEAFF.

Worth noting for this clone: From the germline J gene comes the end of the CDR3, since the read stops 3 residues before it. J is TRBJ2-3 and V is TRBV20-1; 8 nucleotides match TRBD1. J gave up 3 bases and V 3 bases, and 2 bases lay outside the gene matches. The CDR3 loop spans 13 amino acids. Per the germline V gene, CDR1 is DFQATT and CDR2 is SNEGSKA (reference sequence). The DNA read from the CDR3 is TGCAGTGCTAGGGACAGGGAGACAGATACG. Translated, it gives CSARDRETDT. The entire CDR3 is CSARDRETDTQYF.

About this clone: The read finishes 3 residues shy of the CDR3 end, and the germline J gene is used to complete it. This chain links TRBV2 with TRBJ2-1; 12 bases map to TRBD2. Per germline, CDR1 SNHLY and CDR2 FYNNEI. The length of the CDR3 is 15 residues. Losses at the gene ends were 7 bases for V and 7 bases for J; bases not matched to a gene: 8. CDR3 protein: CASMGTSGRYNEQFF. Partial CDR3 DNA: TGTGCCAGCATGGGAACTAGCGGGAGGTATAATGAG.

The CDR3 spells CASSFNGGGTEAFF. CDR3 DNA (partial): TGTGCCAGCAGCTTTAACGGTGGCGGCACTGAA. The chain combines TRBV7-9 with TRBJ1-1, with no clear D. The CDR3 is cut off 3 residues early in the read; its end comes from the germline J gene. CDR3 size: 14 residues. Trimming cost V 3 bases and J 4 bases, with 12 bases left between them. Germline loops: CDR1 SEHNR, CDR2 FQNEAQ (reference sequence).

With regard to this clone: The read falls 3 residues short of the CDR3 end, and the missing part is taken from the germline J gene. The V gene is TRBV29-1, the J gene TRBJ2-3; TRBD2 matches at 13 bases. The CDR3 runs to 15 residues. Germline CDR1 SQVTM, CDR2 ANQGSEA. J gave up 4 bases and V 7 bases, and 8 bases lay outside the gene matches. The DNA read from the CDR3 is TGCAGCGCCGCCGGACTAGCGGGAGAATCAGATACG. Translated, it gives CSAAGLAGESDT. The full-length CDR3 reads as CSAAGLAGESDTQYF.

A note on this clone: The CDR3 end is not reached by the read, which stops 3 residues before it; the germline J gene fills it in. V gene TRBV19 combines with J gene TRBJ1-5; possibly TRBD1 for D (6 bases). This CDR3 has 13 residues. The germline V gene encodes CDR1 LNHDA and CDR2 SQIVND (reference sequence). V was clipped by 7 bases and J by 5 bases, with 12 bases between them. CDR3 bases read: TGTGCCAGTACGACAGGAGGACATCAGCCC. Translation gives CASTTGGHQP. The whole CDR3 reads CASTTGGHQPQHF. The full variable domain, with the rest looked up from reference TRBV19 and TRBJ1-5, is DGGITQSPKYLFRKEGQNVTLSCEQNLNHDAMYWYRQDPGQGLRLIYYSQIVNDFQKGDIAEGYSVSREKKESFPLTVTSAQKNPTAFYLCASTTGGHQPQHFGDGTRLSIL.

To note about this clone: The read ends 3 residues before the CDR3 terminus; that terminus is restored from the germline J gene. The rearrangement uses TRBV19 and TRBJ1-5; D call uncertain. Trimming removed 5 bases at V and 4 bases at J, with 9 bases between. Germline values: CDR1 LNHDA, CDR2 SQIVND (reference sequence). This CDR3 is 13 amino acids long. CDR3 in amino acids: CASSVTGNQPQHF. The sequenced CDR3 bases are TGTGCCAGTAGTGTAACGGGGAATCAGCCC.

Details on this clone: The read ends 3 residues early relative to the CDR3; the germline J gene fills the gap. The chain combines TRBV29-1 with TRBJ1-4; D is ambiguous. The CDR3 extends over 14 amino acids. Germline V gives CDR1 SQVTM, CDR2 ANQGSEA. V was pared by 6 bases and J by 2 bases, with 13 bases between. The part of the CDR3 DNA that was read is TGCAGCGTAGCGGCACTTGGGACTAATGAAAAA. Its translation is CSVAALGTNEK. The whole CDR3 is CSVAALGTNEKLFF.